The source of this T cell receptor (beta chain) is a study of blood T cell repertoires in COVID-19. Study-wide context: Samples taken during acute and convalescent COVID-19 were collected in the United States, Italy and Spain. Sources were T cells, B-cell-depleted T cells, or PBMCs; the material itself was cDNA or gDNA.

The length of the CDR3 is 16 residues. The J segment lost 5 bases and the V segment lost 11 bases, leaving 19 bases of the junction unmatched. Germline CDR1 ENHRY, CDR2 SYGVKD. In the original processing: Cell counts per sample came from amplifying reference gene primers. The data were produced by immunoSEQ multiplex PCR, yet TCRdb's version contains in-frame clones alone and is incomplete. Clonal size and the V and J genes are those of that table, whereas D and trimming came from the DNA. The sample includes 250,000 to 350,000 clones, around 90% of them seen just once. The chain employs TRBV10-3 and TRBJ2-3; TRBD2 aligns across 7 bases. The sequence was collected from a woman between 35 and 50 years old who had recovered from COVID-19. Source material: peripheral blood. This chain's CDR3 is CASTPRDERERDTQYF. CDR3 DNA sequence: TGTGCCTCGACCCCCCGCGACGAGCGGGAAAGAGATACGCAGTATTTT.